A single sample gave rise to the 14 T cell receptor beta chains below, sequenced in a study of CD8 T cells in ankylosing spondylitis. TCRdb used MiXCR to reprocess the 5' RACE reads, holding one entry per CDR3 protein. The sample records approximately 130,000 distinct CDR3 sequences, 11% being singletons. The sequencing sample was made of blood, either unsorted or a sorted T cell fraction (not recorded which). Every receptor here comes from a female donor with ankylosing spondylitis or in good health (not recorded which).

This clonotype has at least ten counts. This chain links TRBV7-7 with TRBJ2-1; 8 bases are shared with TRBD2. The V gene end was trimmed by 5 bases and the J gene end by 4 bases; junction bases not matched to a gene: 4. The CDR3 has 14 amino acids. Germline V gene lookup returns CDR1 SSHAT and CDR2 FNYEAQ (reference sequence). The CDR3 spells CASSLTSDYNEQFF. The CDR3 DNA follows: TGTGCCAGCAGCCTGACTAGCGATTACAATGAGCAGTTCTTC. The whole variable domain, filled in from reference TRBV7-7 and TRBJ2-1, reads GAGVSQSPRYKVTKRGQDVTLRCDPISSHATLYWYQQALGQGPEFLTYFNYEAQPDKSGLPSDRFSAERPEGSISTLTIQRTEQRDSAMYRCASSLTSDYNEQFFGPGTRLTVL.

Only a few counts were recorded for this clonotype. J is TRBJ1-3 and V is TRBV11-2; D is undetermined. Germline CDR1 is SGHAT and CDR2 is FQNNGV. This CDR3 contains 15 residues. V gave up 4 bases and J gave up 0 bases, with 10 bases separating them. CDR3 coding DNA: TGTGCCAGCAGCTACTTCGGAAGCTCTGGAAACACCATATATTTT. This sequence encodes CASSYFGSSGNTIYF. The full variable domain, in which reference TRBV11-2 and TRBJ1-3 provide the parts outside the CDR3, is EAGVAQSPRYKIIEKRQSVAFWCNPISGHATLYWYQQILGQGPKLLIQFQNNGVVDDSQLPKDRFSAERLKGVDSTLKIQPAKLEDSAVYLCASSYFGSSGNTIYFGEGSWLTVV.

Details on this clonotype: Sequence at one end of the junction differs from germline and may be a read error. CDR3 in amino acids: CARSLNSGSNQPQHF. DNA for the CDR3: TGTGCCAGGAGCTTAAATAGCGGTAGCAATCAGCCCCAGCATTTT. This chain uses TRBV11-2 with TRBJ1-5; D is ambiguous. The CDR3 is 15 residues long. CDR1 SGHAT and CDR2 FQNNGV come from the germline V gene.

This clonotype came up many times. This chain joins TRBV29-1 and TRBJ1-2, with a possible D match to TRBD1 (5 bases). Looked up from germline, CDR1 is SQVTM and CDR2 is ANQGSEA. Trimming stripped 4 bases from V and 10 bases from J, with 10 bases between. The length of the CDR3 is 10 residues. Written as DNA, the CDR3 is TGCAGCGTTGGAGGGGATACCTACACCTTC. It translates to CSVGGDTYTF.

This clonotype has a count of ten or more. The rearrangement joins TRBV20-1 to TRBJ2-3; TRBD2 matches 7 bases. The CDR3 is 15 amino acids. With 6 bases clipped from V and 2 bases from J, the junction kept 11 bases outside the gene matches. Germline CDR1 DFQATT, CDR2 SNEGSKA (reference sequence). In DNA, the CDR3 is TGCAGTGCGGACGCGACTAGCCTCCTCACAGATACGCAGTATTTT. Protein product: CSADATSLLTDTQYF.

This clonotype was found many times. The chain uses TRBV7-9 and TRBJ2-5; 10 bases line up with TRBD2. Germline CDR1 SEHNR, CDR2 FQNEAQ (reference sequence). With 10 bases clipped from V and 4 bases from J, the junction kept 9 bases outside the gene matches. The CDR3 is made up of 14 amino acids. Here the CDR3 reads CANTESSGGETQYF. DNA of the CDR3: TGTGCCAACACGGAGTCTAGCGGGGGAGAGACCCAGTACTTC.

A few counts support this clonotype. A much larger clone is a single base away; this may be a read error. The V and J genes are TRBV25-1 and TRBJ1-2, with 8 nucleotides matching TRBD1. The CDR3 is 16 residues long. Germline V gene lookup returns CDR1 MGHDK and CDR2 SYGVNS. The CDR3 protein is CASRTLGQGDRYGDTF. The CDR3 nucleotides are TGTGCCAGCAGGACCCTCGGACAGGGTGATAGGTATGGCGACACCTTC.

This clonotype was recorded many times. The genes are TRBV12-3 or TRBV12-4 and TRBJ2-7, with D possibly TRBD2 on 5 matching bases. This CDR3 region has 14 residues. The ends were cut back, 3 bases at V and 1 base at J, with 10 bases in the middle. CDR3 sequence reads: CASSFSRTSYEQYF. The CDR3 DNA follows: TGTGCCAGCAGTTTTTCGAGGACTTCCTACGAGCAGTACTTC.

This clonotype showed up many times. V gene TRBV7-2 combines with J gene TRBJ1-5; D is uncertain. Germline CDR1 reads SGHTA; CDR2 reads FQGNSA. This CDR3 is 15 amino acids long. The V end lost 5 bases, the J end lost 1 base, and 12 bases lay between the germline ends. CDR3 residues: CASSPSVMSNQPQHF. The CDR3 nucleotides are TGTGCCAGCAGCCCCTCAGTAATGAGCAATCAGCCCCAGCATTTT.

Regarding this clonotype: A single base separates this from a much larger clone, so it may be a read error. This rearrangement joins TRBV2 to TRBJ2-2, with D perhaps given as TRBD1 or TRBD2 (5 bases each). With 7 bases removed from V and 6 bases from J, the gap between germline ends came to 15 bases. The CDR3 runs 14 residues. The germline CDR1 and CDR2 sequences are SNHLY and FYNNEI. The CDR3 spells CASIAQGFAGELFF. The CDR3 DNA is TGTGCCAGCATAGCGCAGGGCTTCGCCGGGGAGCTGTTTTTT.

This clonotype was found many times. CDR3 bases: TGCAGCTTGGGTGAAGATACGCAGTATTTT. It is translated as CSLGEDTQYF. This chain joins TRBV29-1 and TRBJ2-3; D is unclear. This CDR3 comprises 10 residues. V shed 8 bases and J shed 5 bases, with 8 bases lying between them. Germline CDR1 reads SQVTM; CDR2 reads ANQGSEA.

This clonotype was detected ten times or more. Germline is not matched at one junction end, which may reflect a read error. This chain connects TRBV5-1 to TRBJ2-1; D gene uncertain. Germline CDR1 reads SGHRS; CDR2 reads YFSETQ. This CDR3 contains 11 residues. The CDR3 reads CASSLDNEQFF. For the CDR3, the DNA is TGTGCCAGCAGCCTCGACAATGAGCAGTTCTTC.

This clonotype was observed a few times. CDR3 residues: CASSSLGNQPQHF. Here the CDR3 DNA reads TGTGCCAGCAGCTCCTTGGGCAATCAGCCCCAGCATTTT. V is TRBV7-2 and J is TRBJ1-5; D remains unclear. Trimming pared 4 bases from V and 2 bases from J, leaving 6 bases between. Germline V gene sequence: CDR1 SGHTA, CDR2 FQGNSA. The CDR3 is 13 amino acids.

This clonotype occurred many times. The gene calls are TRBV7-2 and TRBJ2-7; TRBD2 agrees at 8 bases. The germline V gene has CDR1 SGHTA and CDR2 FQGNSA. CDR3 length: 14 amino acids. The junction had 4 bases not matched to a gene; V was cut back by 5 bases and J by 1 base. The CDR3 region is CASSILADSYEQYF. Written as DNA, the CDR3 is TGTGCCAGCAGCATACTAGCGGATTCCTACGAGCAGTACTTC.